These T cell receptor beta chains were read from a single sample in a study of patients and donors after allogeneic stem cell transplantation. TCRdb independently ran MiXCR on the RT-PCR reads; one entry per CDR3 protein. There are approximately 160,000 distinct CDR3 sequences in the sample; 30% occur only once, and under 3.5% lies in the top ten. Sequenced sample: blood, either unsorted or a sorted T cell fraction (not recorded which). Every receptor here comes from a human donor who was either an allogeneic HSCT recipient or a stem cell or donor lymphocyte infusion donor (not recorded which). It is not recorded whose cells these are; they may come from a transplant donor. The CDR3 runs from the conserved cysteine through the conserved F or W. D genes are given only for firm matches. Expanded clones are given a class, and other clones once, few, many or no size at all.

>few|TRBD1|TRBV28|TRBJ2-1
CASSTSGTGDNEQFF
TGTGCCAGCAGTACCTCCGGGACAGGCGACAATGAGCAGTTCTTC
>few|TRBD2|TRBV4-3|TRBJ2-1
CASSQDLAGGEDEQFF
TGCGCCAGCAGCCAAGATCTAGCGGGAGGAGAGGATGAGCAGTTCTTC
>.|TRBD2|TRBV20-1|TRBJ2-2
CSAQDAGVGELFF
TGCAGTGCCCAAGACGCGGGAGTCGGGGAGCTGTTTTTT
>.|TRBD1|TRBV7-2|TRBJ1-1
CASSAQGQTIDTEVFF
TGTGCCAGCAGTGCACAGGGGCAGACCATTGACACTGAAGTTTTCTTT
>.|TRBD2|TRBV7-9|TRBJ2-1
CASSPQGLAGFNEQFF
TGTGCCAGCAGCCCCCAGGGACTAGCGGGGTTCAATGAGCAGTTCTTC
>.|.|TRBV24-1|TRBJ1-5
CATSDAGVGQPQHF
TGTGCCACCAGTGATGCAGGGGTGGGTCAGCCCCAGCATTTT
>many|.|TRBV29-1|TRBJ1-2
CSVDGINYGYTF
TGCAGCGTGGACGGGATTAACTATGGCTACACCTTC
>once|.|TRBV6-2/TRBV6-3|TRBJ2-5
CASKTRGRETQYF
TGTGCCAGCAAAACAAGGGGAAGAGAGACCCAGTACTTC
>.|.|TRBV20-1|TRBJ1-5
CSADQESVGFGPQHF
TGCAGTGCCGACCAGGAATCGGTGGGCTTTGGGCCCCAGCATTTT
>.|TRBD1|TRBV7-6|TRBJ2-7
CASSLAGTGITGQYF
TGTGCCAGCAGCTTAGCAGGGACAGGAATTACGGGGCAGTACTTC
>many|.|TRBV4-3|TRBJ1-2
CASSQSTGFYGYTF
TGCGCCAGCAGCCAATCGACAGGATTCTATGGCTACACCTTC
>.|TRBD1|TRBV5-1|TRBJ1-5
CASSLVPGGSQPQHF
TGCGCCAGCAGCTTGGTACCAGGGGGATCTCAGCCCCAGCATTTT
>few|.|TRBV9|TRBJ2-5
CASSVGTQETQYF
TGTGCCAGCAGCGTGGGGACACAAGAGACCCAGTACTTC
>many|.|TRBV21-1|TRBJ1-6
CASSKALSNSYNSPLHF
TGTGCCAGCAGCAAAGCGCTTTCTAATAGCTATAATTCACCCCTCCACTTT
>few|.|TRBV12-3/TRBV12-4|TRBJ2-2
CASRPTGDTGELFF
TGTGCCAGCCGTCCCACGGGGGACACCGGGGAGCTGTTTTTT
>.|.|TRBV6-5|TRBJ1-2
CASRETEDYGYTF
TGTGCCAGCAGAGAAACAGAGGACTATGGCTACACCTTC
>.|.|TRBV6-5|TRBJ1-6
CASRRASLRSYNSPLHF
TGTGCCAGCAGACGGGCGTCCCTCCGCTCCTATAATTCACCCCTCCACTTT
>.|.|TRBV6-5|TRBJ2-1
CATLTGSGNEQFF
TGTGCCACCCTGACCGGTAGTGGGAATGAGCAGTTCTTC
>.|TRBD1|TRBV12-3/TRBV12-4|TRBJ1-1
CASSSRGREVTEAFF
TGTGCCAGCAGTTCCAGGGGGAGGGAGGTCACTGAAGCTTTCTTT
>few|TRBD1|TRBV12-3/TRBV12-4|TRBJ2-5
CASTSTGGRETQYF
TGTGCCAGCACCTCGACAGGGGGGAGAGAGACCCAGTACTTC
>few|TRBD1|TRBV7-2|TRBJ1-1
CASSTRQGQGTEAFF
TGTGCCAGCAGCACCCGACAGGGACAAGGAACTGAAGCTTTCTTT